This TCR beta chain originates from a study of T cell changes during pregnancy in multiple sclerosis. TCRdb keeps only in-frame clones here, not all; method: immunoSEQ multiplex PCR. The sample includes 50,000 to 75,000 clones, 91% of them seen just once. The CDR3 length is 13 residues. V dropped 4 bases and J dropped 6; count of bases not matched to a gene: 6. Looked up from germline, CDR1 is MNHEY and CDR2 is SVGAGI. The sequences come from peripheral blood, collected in the third trimester of pregnancy. The gene calls are TRBV6-5 and TRBJ2-7; TRBD2 matches 7 bases. The receptor was isolated from a female donor in good health, enrolled as a control in a pregnancy study. The CDR3 coding sequence is TGTGCCAGCAGTTCCGGGACTACCTCCGAGCAGTACTTC. Amino acids: CASSSGTTSEQYF.